Listed below are T cell receptor beta chains from one sample, sequenced in a study of T cell responses to AZD1222 COVID-19 vaccine. TCRdb keeps only in-frame clones here, not all; method: immunoSEQ multiplex PCR. The repertoire includes 100,000 to 150,000 clones, about nine tenths of them detected once, and about 7.9% sits in the top ten. This material consisted of peripheral blood, taken on day 0 of AZD1222 vaccination. These receptors were collected from an adult in good health. Both conserved end residues are part of each CDR3. The D gene is left open where the match is weak.

d_gene | len | j_gene | v_gene | CDR3aa
. | 14 | TRBJ2-7 | TRBV4-3 | CASSQERHSGEQYF
TRBD2 | 15 | TRBJ2-3 | TRBV7-3 | CASSLTASGGDTQYF
TRBD2 | 17 | TRBJ2-5 | TRBV15 | CATSRGAGGGAWETQYF
TRBD1 | 14 | TRBJ1-1 | TRBV28 | CASSPPTGSTEAFF
TRBD2 | 14 | TRBJ2-3 | TRBV7-3 | CASSKRTSGDTQYF
TRBD2 | 15 | TRBJ2-1 | TRBV6-5 | CASSYPSGGRNEQFF
TRBD1 | 15 | TRBJ1-2 | TRBV6-5 | CASSYGSGTGIGYTF
. | 15 | TRBJ1-1 | TRBV5-1 | CASSLTSPGNTEAFF
. | 15 | TRBJ2-7 | TRBV27 | CASSLGDPGVYEQYF
. | 14 | TRBJ1-6 | TRBV30 | CAWSVRGGRSPLHF
. | 14 | TRBJ1-2 | TRBV6-6 | CASSLSGRNYGYTF